The clone carrying this TCR beta chain was seen more than once but under ten times. Its target is unknown. Each TCR cDNA library carried sample-specific barcodes on both ends. TCRdb reprocessed the 5' RACE reads via MiXCR and lists one record per CDR3 protein. The profile shows 300,000 to 450,000 distinct CDR3 sequences, roughly 31% of them singletons. The source of the sample is a study of identical twins' blood T cells. Germline V lookup: CDR1 MNHEY, CDR2 SVGAGI. V was trimmed by 6 bases and J by 3 bases, leaving 17 bases between them. This CDR3 contains 15 residues. Study results and caveats: Twin similarity might stem from environmental factors, not only genetics. Abundant TCRbeta CDR3s overlapped more between twins than with unrelated donors. Mainly, cloneset size products determined shared clonotypes, twins included.

The TCR comes from a woman aged 18-49 years in good health. Material: PBMCs. V is TRBV6-5 and J is TRBJ1-1, with D possibly matching TRBD1 (6 bases). CDR3 nucleotides: TGTGCCAGCAGAGGGGGGCAGGGGCGGGACACTGAAGCTTTCTTT. Amino acid sequence: CASRGGQGRDTEAFF.